The 31 T cell receptor beta chains given below trace back to one sample, sequenced in a study of neoadjuvant anti-PD-1 for oral cavity cancer. TCRdb's copy holds only in-frame clones and misses some; the assay was immunoSEQ multiplex PCR. The table includes tens of thousands of clones, 85% detected once. Specified time point: after neoadjuvant nivolumab, at surgical resection. The sample consisted of PBMCs, taken after nivolumab (anti-PD-1) treatment. The receptors were sampled from a person between 35 and 79 years old with oral cavity squamous cell carcinoma.

The rearrangement links TRBV19 to TRBJ2-2; D gene unclear. The CDR3 length is 14 residues. V was shortened by 3 bases and J by 3 bases, with 8 bases between the two germline ends. The germline V gene encodes CDR1 LNHDA and CDR2 SQIVND (reference sequence). The CDR3 loop is CASSIGSHTGELFF. The DNA for the CDR3 is TGTGCCAGTAGTATTGGGTCACACACCGGGGAGCTGTTTTTT. The whole variable domain, filled in from reference TRBV19 and TRBJ2-2, reads DGGITQSPKYLFRKEGQNVTLSCEQNLNHDAMYWYRQDPGQGLRLIYYSQIVNDFQKGDIAEGYSVSREKKESFPLTVTSAQKNPTAFYLCASSIGSHTGELFFGEGSRLTVL.

The chain employs TRBV9 and TRBJ2-1; 10 bases are shared with TRBD2. CDR3 size: 18 residues. Germline CDR1 reads SGDLS; CDR2 reads YYNGEE. Unmatched junction bases numbered 11, after V lost 2 bases and J lost 3 bases. This CDR3 reads CASSVGTPTSGVYNEQFF. In nucleotides, the CDR3 is TGTGCCAGCAGCGTCGGCACCCCCACTAGCGGGGTCTACAATGAGCAGTTCTTC.

The gene calls are TRBV27 and TRBJ1-2, with TRBD1 identical over 8 bases. The CDR3 covers 13 residues. The V and J ends lost 9 bases and 1 base, in that order; junction bases with no gene match: 4. The germline CDR1 and CDR2 sequences are MNHEY and SMNVEV (reference sequence). CDR3 amino acids: CASTGGLNYGYTF. In nucleotides, the CDR3 is TGTGCCAGTACAGGGGGACTTAACTATGGCTACACCTTC.

The rearrangement joins TRBV4-2 to TRBJ2-7, with D possibly TRBD2 on 6 matching bases. The CDR3 is made up of 16 amino acids. The germline V and J ends were trimmed by 3 bases and 3 bases, with 18 bases remaining between them. CDR1 is LGHNA and CDR2 is YNFKEQ in the germline V gene. Written as DNA, the CDR3 is TGTGCCAGCAGCCACGCCGGGACTGCACCGGGCTACGAGCAGTACTTC. This sequence encodes CASSHAGTAPGYEQYF.

The chain joins TRBV4-2 to TRBJ2-1; TRBD2 matches at 9 bases. This CDR3 has 15 residues. Germline assignment: CDR1 LGHNA and CDR2 YNFKEQ. Losses at the gene ends were 4 bases for V and 0 bases for J; bases not matched to a gene: 1. Here the CDR3 reads CASSRGLASYNEQFF. CDR3 coding DNA: TGTGCCAGCAGCCGGGGACTAGCCTCCTACAATGAGCAGTTCTTC.

This rearrangement joins TRBV10-3 to TRBJ2-2; 9 bases align to TRBD2. This CDR3 contains 15 residues. Germline assignment: CDR1 ENHRY and CDR2 SYGVKD. The V and J ends lost 2 bases and 6 bases, in that order; junction bases with no gene match: 4. CDR3 residues: CAISEGLATAGELFF. The CDR3 bases are TGTGCCATCAGTGAGGGACTAGCGACGGCCGGGGAGCTGTTTTTT.

V usage is TRBV5-1 and J usage is TRBJ1-3, with D possibly being TRBD1 (6 bases). From germline, CDR1 is SGHRS and CDR2 YFSETQ. V was cut by 7 bases and J by 3 bases, with 11 bases left in between. This CDR3 comprises 13 residues. The DNA for the CDR3 is TGCGCCAGCTCTCGGGACATTGGAAACACCATATATTTT. It encodes CASSRDIGNTIYF. The entire variable domain, with the rest obtained from reference TRBV5-1 and TRBJ1-3, is as follows: KAGVTQTPRYLIKTRGQQVTLSCSPISGHRSVSWYQQTPGQGLQFLFEYFSETQRNKGNFPGRFSGRQFSNSRSEMNVSTLELGDSALYLCASSRDIGNTIYFGEGSWLTVV.

The chain is built from TRBV6-5 and TRBJ2-5; TRBD2 aligns across 7 bases. CDR1 MNHEY and CDR2 SVGAGI come from the germline V gene. V trimming: 10 bases; J trimming: 3 bases; junction bases outside the gene matches: 11. The CDR3 extends over 14 amino acids. This CDR3 is CATVESSGEETQYF. CDR3 DNA: TGTGCCACCGTAGAATCCAGCGGGGAAGAGACCCAGTACTTC.

The rearrangement uses TRBV20-1 and TRBJ1-1; D call uncertain. In germline, CDR1 is DFQATT, CDR2 SNEGSKA (reference sequence). The germline V and J ends were trimmed by 0 bases and 12 bases, with 5 bases remaining between them. This CDR3 is built from 9 residues. This CDR3 is CSARDGPFF. The DNA for the CDR3 is TGCAGTGCTAGAGATGGGCCTTTCTTT.

This chain joins TRBV29-1 and TRBJ2-2; D unresolved. Germline V gene lookup returns CDR1 SQVTM and CDR2 ANQGSEA. This CDR3 is built from 11 residues. The V end was cut by 4 bases, the J end by 5 bases, with 5 bases between. The DNA for the CDR3 is TGCAGCGTTGGGCAAACCGGGGAGCTGTTTTTT. Encoded protein: CSVGQTGELFF.

The gene calls are TRBV20-1 and TRBJ1-2; D gene uncertain. Trimming took 0 bases from V and 10 from J, leaving 9 bases between them. Germline V gene lookup returns CDR1 DFQATT and CDR2 SNEGSKA (reference sequence). There are 11 residues in the CDR3. CDR3 loop: CSARDHPDYTF. In DNA form, the CDR3 reads TGCAGTGCTAGAGATCATCCTGACTACACCTTC.

V usage is TRBV6-5 and J usage is TRBJ1-1; no clear D. This CDR3 region has 13 residues. Germline CDR1 and CDR2: MNHEY and SVGAGI. The germline V and J ends were trimmed by 7 bases and 0 bases, with 9 bases remaining between them. In DNA, the CDR3 is TGTGCCAGCAAGACCTTAATGAACACTGAAGCTTTCTTT. Amino acid sequence: CASKTLMNTEAFF.

The V call is TRBV30, the J call TRBJ2-5, with a weak D call TRBD2 (6 bases). V was clipped by 1 base and J by 0 bases, with 9 bases between them. Looked up from germline, CDR1 is GTSNPN and CDR2 is SVGIG (reference sequence). The CDR3 has 14 amino acids. CDR3 in DNA: TGTGCCTGGAGTGGTGGAGGGAACCAAGAGACCCAGTACTTC. Its translation is CAWSGGGNQETQYF.

The J gene is TRBJ1-2, the V gene TRBV30, with 11 bases aligning to TRBD1. CDR1 and CDR2 from the germline V gene are GTSNPN and SVGIG (reference sequence). There are 13 residues in the CDR3. V gave up 3 bases and J gave up 6 bases; unmatched junction bases: 3. Here the CDR3 DNA reads TGTGCCTGGAGAAGGGGACAGGGGGATGGCTACACCTTC. This sequence encodes CAWRRGQGDGYTF.

The J gene is TRBJ2-1, the V gene TRBV19, with 12 bases identical to TRBD2. The CDR3 spans 15 residues. Germline V lookup: CDR1 LNHDA, CDR2 SQIVND (reference sequence). Germline trimming cut 4 bases from V and 6 bases from J; bases unmatched to any gene: 4. The CDR3 bases are TGTGCCAGTAGTACCCGGACTAGCGGGATCAATGAGCAGTTCTTC. Its protein is CASSTRTSGINEQFF.

The chain is built from TRBV6-5 and TRBJ2-4; D uncertain. The V end lost 2 bases, the J end lost 8 bases, and 13 bases lay between the germline ends. There are 14 residues in the CDR3. Germline loops: CDR1 MNHEY, CDR2 SVGAGI. The CDR3 DNA is TGTGCCAGCAGTTACCTCGGGCCCAAGGACATTCAGTACTTC. Protein sequence: CASSYLGPKDIQYF.

The J gene is TRBJ2-2, the V gene TRBV30, with 10 bases matching TRBD2. The CDR3 loop spans 15 amino acids. Germline V gene data show CDR1 as GTSNPN and CDR2 as SVGIG (reference sequence). The V segment lost 3 bases and the J segment 1 base; nucleotides outside the gene matches: 2. CDR3 DNA sequence: TGTGCCTGGAGATGGACTAGCGGGAACACCGGGGAGCTGTTTTTT. Translating gives CAWRWTSGNTGELFF.

The chain employs TRBV5-1 and TRBJ2-1, with 9 nucleotides matching TRBD1. CDR3 length: 15 amino acids. Germline CDR1 is SGHRS and CDR2 is YFSETQ. Germline trimming cut 4 bases from V and 5 bases from J; bases unmatched to any gene: 7. The CDR3 reads CASSHWDRDNNEQFF. The CDR3 DNA reads TGCGCCAGCAGCCATTGGGACAGGGATAACAATGAGCAGTTCTTC. Full variable domain (remainder filled in from reference TRBV5-1 and TRBJ2-1): KAGVTQTPRYLIKTRGQQVTLSCSPISGHRSVSWYQQTPGQGLQFLFEYFSETQRNKGNFPGRFSGRQFSNSRSEMNVSTLELGDSALYLCASSHWDRDNNEQFFGPGTRLTVL.

The genes are TRBV7-6 and TRBJ2-1; 9 bases are a match to TRBD2. V lost 5 bases to trimming and J lost 6 bases; unmatched junction nucleotides: 14. CDR3 length: 17 residues. Germline CDR1 SGHVS, CDR2 FNYEAQ. This chain's CDR3 is CASSIPEGREGPNEQFF. CDR3 nucleotides: TGTGCCAGCAGCATCCCCGAGGGGCGGGAGGGCCCCAATGAGCAGTTCTTC.

The V and J genes are TRBV6-1 and TRBJ2-5; 8 nucleotides line up with TRBD2. This CDR3 is built from 14 residues. The germline V gene encodes CDR1 MNHNS and CDR2 SASEGT. After removal of 4 bases from V and 5 bases from J, the junction contained 6 bases not matched to a gene. In DNA form, the CDR3 reads TGTGCCAGCAGTGCCAGCGGGGGTTGGGAGACCCAGTACTTC. Protein sequence: CASSASGGWETQYF.

The J gene is TRBJ2-1, the V gene TRBV11-2; D is unclear. V gave up 1 base and J gave up 3 bases, with 13 bases separating them. The germline gives CDR1 SGHAT, CDR2 FQNNGV. The CDR3 contains 16 residues. The CDR3 loop is CASSLVGGLGYNEQFF. The DNA for the CDR3 is TGTGCCAGCAGCTTAGTGGGCGGATTAGGCTACAATGAGCAGTTCTTC.

The chain is built from TRBV6-5 and TRBJ2-7; D not certain. V was pared by 6 bases and J by 0 bases, with 12 bases between. The length of the CDR3 is 14 residues. CDR1 is MNHEY and CDR2 is SVGAGI in the germline V gene. CDR3 DNA: TGTGCCAGCAGCATGGACGTGAGCTCCTACGAGCAGTACTTC. Translating it yields CASSMDVSSYEQYF.

The chain links TRBV30 to TRBJ1-2, with D maybe TRBD1 (5 bases). V was shortened by 4 bases and J by 8 bases, with 14 bases between the two germline ends. The CDR3 length is 12 residues. The germline V gene encodes CDR1 GTSNPN and CDR2 SVGIG (reference sequence). The CDR3 spells CAWNIRVDGYTF. In DNA form, the CDR3 reads TGTGCCTGGAATATCAGGGTTGACGGCTACACCTTC.

The gene calls are TRBV30 and TRBJ2-7; 11 nucleotides agree with TRBD2. Trimming cost V 3 bases and J 6 bases; bases outside gene matches: 10. The CDR3 is 15 residues long. The germline CDR1 and CDR2 sequences are GTSNPN and SVGIG (reference sequence). The CDR3 nucleotides are TGTGCCTGGAGCCCCGGGCTAGCGGGAGGAGGCGAGCAGTACTTC. As protein: CAWSPGLAGGGEQYF.

The gene calls are TRBV2 and TRBJ1-5; unclear D gene. V dropped 5 bases and J dropped 6 bases, with 11 bases sitting between them. Per the germline V gene, CDR1 is SNHLY and CDR2 is FYNNEI. CDR3 length equals 13 residues. CDR3 sequence reads: CASSSGGSQPQHF. CDR3 in DNA: TGTGCCAGCAGTAGCGGCGGAAGTCAGCCCCAGCATTTT.

V is TRBV14 and J is TRBJ2-7, with D possibly matching TRBD2 (6 bases). V lost 2 bases, J lost 5 bases, and 19 bases lay in between. CDR3 length: 16 residues. Looked up from germline, CDR1 is SGHDN and CDR2 is FVKESK. CDR3 protein: CASSQLLGPSEHEQYF. DNA for the CDR3: TGTGCCAGCAGCCAACTGTTGGGTCCTAGCGAACACGAGCAGTACTTC. Combining the CDR3 with reference TRBV14 and TRBJ2-7 gives the whole variable domain EAGVTQFPSHSVIEKGQTVTLRCDPISGHDNLYWYRRVMGKEIKFLLHFVKESKQDESGMPNNRFLAERTGGTYSTLKVQPAELEDSGVYFCASSQLLGPSEHEQYFGPGTRLTVT.

The chain recombines TRBV5-1 with TRBJ1-1; a weak D match, TRBD1 (5 bases). Germline CDR1 is SGHRS and CDR2 is YFSETQ. The V end was cut by 4 bases, the J end by 3 bases, with 13 bases between. This CDR3 has 14 residues. The CDR3 nucleotides are TGCGCCAGCAGCCCCCTTGTGGGGGACACTGAAGCTTTCTTT. Protein: CASSPLVGDTEAFF. The full variable domain, its missing parts supplied by reference TRBV5-1 and TRBJ1-1, is KAGVTQTPRYLIKTRGQQVTLSCSPISGHRSVSWYQQTPGQGLQFLFEYFSETQRNKGNFPGRFSGRQFSNSRSEMNVSTLELGDSALYLCASSPLVGDTEAFFGQGTRLTVV.

The chain uses TRBV2 and TRBJ2-7; D is possibly TRBD2 (6 bases). Between the trimmed V and J ends, which lost 6 bases and 0 bases, there was a span of 12 bases. Germline loops: CDR1 SNHLY, CDR2 FYNNEI. The CDR3 runs to 14 residues. The CDR3 DNA reads as TGTGCCAGCAGGGATAGCGGAAGCTCCTACGAGCAGTACTTC. As protein: CASRDSGSSYEQYF.

In its sample, this clone was seen once. This sequence joins TRBV11-2 and TRBJ2-7; D is perhaps TRBD1 or TRBD2 (6 bases each). CDR3 length: 18 residues. In germline, CDR1 is SGHAT, CDR2 FQNNGV. Trimming stripped 5 bases from V and 2 bases from J, with 25 bases between. DNA for the CDR3: TGTGCCAGCAGCGAACACGGGACATCGGGAAGGGGGGCCTACGAGCAGTACTTC. Protein sequence: CASSEHGTSGRGAYEQYF.

The V gene is TRBV9, the J gene TRBJ1-2, with TRBD1 matching over 7 bases. CDR1 is SGDLS and CDR2 is YYNGEE in the germline V gene. The CDR3 has 15 residues. Losses at the gene ends were 0 bases for V and 2 bases for J; bases not matched to a gene: 4. The CDR3 sequence: CASSVATGVNYGYTF. The CDR3 nucleotides are TGTGCCAGCAGCGTAGCCACAGGGGTGAACTATGGCTACACCTTC.

This clone was found many times. The V and J genes are TRBV28 and TRBJ2-7; D unclear. Per the germline V gene, CDR1 is MDHEN and CDR2 is SYDVKM. CDR3 size: 15 residues. Between the trimmed V and J ends, which lost 5 bases and 4 bases, there was a span of 18 bases. The DNA of the CDR3 is TGTGCCAGCAGTACCCCCCGCAGGCCCCCTTACGAGCAGTACTTC. Translating gives CASSTPRRPPYEQYF. The whole variable domain, remainder taken from reference TRBV28 and TRBJ2-7, is DVKVTQSSRYLVKRTGEKVFLECVQDMDHENMFWYRQDPGLGLRLIYFSYDVKMKEKGDIPEGYSVSREKKERFSLILESASTNQTSMYLCASSTPRRPPYEQYFGPGTRLTVT.